A single T cell receptor beta chain is shown here with its context. Its antigen is undetermined. These data are taken from a study of T cell responses to AZD1222 COVID-19 vaccine. Whole-study context: Pooling of second doses given at about 4 or about 12 weeks was done. Findings of the study overall: Following two doses of AZD1222, Spike-specific TCR breadth and depth rose. Spike regions recognized by vaccine-associated CD4 TCRs spanned the protein, led by 160-218 and 743-854.

Generated by immunoSEQ multiplex PCR, the TCRdb table keeps only in-frame clones and is missing some. The sample includes some 99,000 clones, roughly 88% of them seen just once. This sample comprised peripheral blood, obtained on day 0 of AZD1222 vaccination. This sequence was found in an adult in good health.

DNA for the CDR3: TGTGCCAGCAGTTACACGTTGTCCTGGCATGGCTACACCTTC. Translation: CASSYTLSWHGYTF. The chain carries TRBV6-5 and TRBJ1-2; D gene unclear. Trimming removed 2 bases at V and 6 bases at J, with 13 bases between. CDR3 length: 14 amino acids. Looked up from germline, CDR1 is MNHEY and CDR2 is SVGAGI.